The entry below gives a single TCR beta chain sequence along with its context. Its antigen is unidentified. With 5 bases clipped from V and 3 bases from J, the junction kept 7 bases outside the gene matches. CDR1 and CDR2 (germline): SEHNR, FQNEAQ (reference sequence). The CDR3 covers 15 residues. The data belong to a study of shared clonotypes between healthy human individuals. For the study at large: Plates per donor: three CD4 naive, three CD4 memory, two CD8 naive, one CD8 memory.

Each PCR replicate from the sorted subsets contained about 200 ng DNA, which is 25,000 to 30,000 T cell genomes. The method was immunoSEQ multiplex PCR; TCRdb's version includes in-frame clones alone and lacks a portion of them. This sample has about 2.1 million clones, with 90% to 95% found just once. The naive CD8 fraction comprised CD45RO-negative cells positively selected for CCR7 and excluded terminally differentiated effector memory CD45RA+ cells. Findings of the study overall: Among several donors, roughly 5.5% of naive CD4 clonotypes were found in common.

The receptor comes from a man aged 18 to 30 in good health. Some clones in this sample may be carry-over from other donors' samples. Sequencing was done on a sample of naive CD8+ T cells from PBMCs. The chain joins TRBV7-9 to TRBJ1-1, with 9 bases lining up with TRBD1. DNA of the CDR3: TGTGCCAGCAGCCGTCGGGACAGGGATGACACTGAAGCTTTCTTT. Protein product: CASSRRDRDDTEAFF.